This T cell receptor (beta chain) was captured in a study of shared clonotypes between healthy human individuals (TCRdb year 2020). As for the study more broadly: The cohort included a few men and a couple of women between 18 and 49 years of age. For each donor, CD4 naive and CD4 memory were each run on three plates, CD8 naive on two plates, and CD8 memory on one plate. The study deeply sequenced blood TCR repertoires of about 5 healthy adults to estimate repertoire size and the extent of clonotype sharing between individuals. Different laboratories and diverse techniques were used to prepare libraries and sequence TCR repertoires, to increase sequencing depth and limit assay-specific biases. Leukapheresis yielded between about 0.85 and 9 billion PBMCs per donor.

The CDR3 runs 15 amino acids, cysteine and phenylalanine included. Here the CDR3 DNA is all that survives: 45 bases in frame from base 1. Sequences MGHRA (CDR1) and YSYEKL (CDR2) are obtained from the germline V gene. Germline trimming: 5 bases from V, 3 bases from J; junction bases outside gene matches: 8. TCR CDR3 regions were amplified from genomic DNA by multiplex PCR using the deep immunoSEQ assay. Genomic DNA extracted from each cell subset was distributed evenly over all wells of several immunoSEQ 96-well plates, and each plate served as one replicate. For sorted subsets, about 200 ng genomic DNA, equal to 25,000 to 35,000 T cell genomes, was loaded into each replicate PCR. Purified libraries were quantified with a Qubit 3.0 fluorometer, sized on a Bioanalyzer 2100, and re-quantified with the KAPA Library Quantification kit. Every immunoSEQ 96-well plate was sequenced on a dedicated single-read 150-cycle Illumina NextSeq 550 flow cell. On the study's bioinformatics: The immunoSEQ output contained only junctional sequences without quality scores, so filtering could not match that applied to full-length reads. Sequences were annotated with PyIR, a Python wrapper for IgBLAST v1.9, and V/J genes and CDR3 were assigned using IMGT germline references. Any read was removed if the V/J assignment was weak (E-value above 1e-6), the CDR3 was missing, or the read contained stop codons, out-of-frame junctions, or ambiguous translated residues. A V3J clonotype was defined by an identical inferred V gene, J gene, and CDR3 amino acid sequence. Percentage overlap between repertoires was computed as shared unique clonotypes divided by the size of the smaller repertoire. Repertoire richness was assessed with RTK rarefaction, the Chao1 estimator, and Recon v2.1 estimates of unobserved clonotypes. OLGA was used to compute generation probabilities for all TCRbeta clonotypes that the gDNA method yielded from a handful of donors. TCRdb retrieved this table from immuneACCESS and kept in-frame rearrangements only. Not all clones are present; in checked studies, unresolved V genes account for under half, and no reason is known for the remainder. Clonal size and the V and J genes are those of that table, whereas D and trimming came from the DNA. The sample table records hundreds of thousands of clones; roughly 95% of these occur just once. 0.055% to 0.075% of the sample comes from the top ten.

General study outcomes and caveats: Higher generation probabilities were observed for clonotypes shared by all four sorted-subset donors than for non-shared clonotypes. Even with the large sequencing depth, rarefaction of the sorted-subset datasets indicated that sequencing was incomplete. Naive subsets generally had larger estimated clonotype richness than memory subsets. When four donors were compared, the shared fraction of clonotypes was 5% to 6.5% for naive CD4, 3% to 4% for naive CD8, roughly 2.5% for memory CD4, and around 0.37% for memory CD8. Sampling was restricted to blood, and TCR repertoires in tissue are likely to differ from TCR repertoires in blood. Because the study included only a small number of donors, the genetic and exposure-history diversity represented was limited. Pairwise subsampling led to the expectation that sequencing depth would affect the degree of clonotype sharing among donors.

Healthy HIV-negative adults with no recently reported acute infections or vaccinations were included as donors. Every donor was a Caucasian adult living in Nashville, Tennessee, USA. CD4+ T cells were enriched by magnetic negative selection; naive cells were then positively selected on CD45RA, and the negative fraction formed the memory subset. Blood was collected by leukapheresis, and PBMCs were isolated by Ficoll-Histopaque density gradient centrifugation and then cryopreserved in liquid nitrogen vapor phase. Analytical flow cytometry was used to check the purity and quantity of each magnetically sorted T cell population. Each sorted fraction had its genomic DNA isolated and then quantified by UV absorbance on a Nanodrop 2000c. As to this clone: The antigen it recognizes is unknown. No base quality information exists; no much larger clone differs at one position.

Sequencing was performed on naive CD4+ T cells sorted from blood. This specimen's cell subset or site label, per the study, means: CD45RA+ positively selected. The chain is made from TRBV4-1 and TRBJ2-7; 9 bases in the middle match TRBD2. The TCR was taken from a woman aged 30 to 39 in good health. The CDR3 sequence is CASSLLAGLSYEQYF. The nucleotide sequence is TGCGCCAGCAGCTTACTAGCGGGTTTAAGCTACGAGCAGTACTTC.